This T cell receptor beta chain derives from a study of OX40 agonist ivuxolimab in advanced cancers. As for the study in general: The diagnoses of dose-escalation patients were hepatocellular carcinoma, melanoma, renal cell or head and neck cancer. Allowance was made for prior anti-PD-1, anti-PD-L1 or anti-CTLA-4 therapy, and roughly 40% had some.

Germline V gene lookup returns CDR1 LNHDA and CDR2 SQIVND (reference sequence). CDR3 size: 16 residues. V shed 6 bases, J shed 2 bases, and the junction held 11 bases outside the gene matches. Study findings and constraints: In the 0.1 to 3.0 mg/kg range, CD4+ and CD8+ blood T cells had expanded clonally by week 6. Expanded clones were, on average, more numerous in CD8+ T cells than in CD4+.

Data came from immunoSEQ multiplex PCR; TCRdb stores just in-frame clones and leaves some out. The sample records some 60,000 clones, more than 80% being singletons. Comment on this clone: Antigen unknown.

This TCR was sampled from an adult with an advanced solid tumor such as melanoma, head and neck, liver or kidney cancer. V is TRBV19 and J is TRBJ1-1; 8 nucleotides line up with TRBD1. Sequencing was performed on CD4+ or CD8+ T cells sorted from blood, taken in a trial of the OX40 agonist ivuxolimab. CDR3 bases: TGTGCCAGTAGGCGTTACGGACAGGGCTTCAACACTGAAGCTTTCTTT. Translating gives CASRRYGQGFNTEAFF.